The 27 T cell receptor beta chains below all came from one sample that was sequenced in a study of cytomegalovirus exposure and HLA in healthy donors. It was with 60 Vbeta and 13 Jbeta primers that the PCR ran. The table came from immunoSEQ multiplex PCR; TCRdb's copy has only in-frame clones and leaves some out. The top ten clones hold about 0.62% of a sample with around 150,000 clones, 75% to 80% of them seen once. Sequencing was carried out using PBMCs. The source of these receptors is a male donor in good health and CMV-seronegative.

CDR3 in amino acids: CASSARIREQFF. CDR3 bases: TGTGCCAGCAGTGCCCGCATCAGGGAGCAGTTCTTC. V and J are TRBV6-1 and TRBJ2-1; no clear D gene. Trimming took off 4 bases at V and 10 bases at J, with 11 bases between the two ends. Germline CDR1 is MNHNS and CDR2 is SASEGT. This CDR3 is 12 amino acids long.

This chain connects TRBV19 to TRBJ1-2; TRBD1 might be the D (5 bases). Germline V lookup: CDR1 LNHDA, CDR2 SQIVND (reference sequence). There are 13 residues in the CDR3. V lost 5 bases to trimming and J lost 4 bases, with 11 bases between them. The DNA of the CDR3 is TGTGCCAGTAGTCCCAGGGTGGTCTATGGCTACACCTTC. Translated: CASSPRVVYGYTF.

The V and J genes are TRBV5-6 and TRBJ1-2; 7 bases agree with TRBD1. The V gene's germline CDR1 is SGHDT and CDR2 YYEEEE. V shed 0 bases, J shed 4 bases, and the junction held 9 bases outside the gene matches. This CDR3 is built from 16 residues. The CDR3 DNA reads TGTGCCAGCAGCTTGGGCATGGGGACAGCGAGCTATGGCTACACCTTC. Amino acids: CASSLGMGTASYGYTF.

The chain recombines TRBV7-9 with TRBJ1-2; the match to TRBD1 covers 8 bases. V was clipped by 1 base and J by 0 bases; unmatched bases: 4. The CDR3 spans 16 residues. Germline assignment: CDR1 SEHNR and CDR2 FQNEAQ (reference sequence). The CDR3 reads CASSLGGTGANYGYTF. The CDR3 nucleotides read TGTGCCAGCAGCTTAGGAGGGACAGGAGCTAACTATGGCTACACCTTC.

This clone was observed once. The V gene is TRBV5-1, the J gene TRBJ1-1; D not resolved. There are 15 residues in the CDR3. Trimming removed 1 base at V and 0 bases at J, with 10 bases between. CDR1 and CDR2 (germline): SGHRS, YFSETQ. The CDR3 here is CASSLRAGMNTEAFF. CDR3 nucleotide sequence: TGCGCCAGCAGCTTGCGTGCAGGCATGAACACTGAAGCTTTCTTT.

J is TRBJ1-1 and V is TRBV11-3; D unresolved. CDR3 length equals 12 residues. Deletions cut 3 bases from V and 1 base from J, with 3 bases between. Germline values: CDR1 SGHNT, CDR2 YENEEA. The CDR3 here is CASSFRNTEAFF. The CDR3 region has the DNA TGTGCCAGCAGCTTTCGGAACACTGAAGCTTTCTTT. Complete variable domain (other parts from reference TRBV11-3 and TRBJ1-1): EAGVVQSPRYKIIEKKQPVAFWCNPISGHNTLYWYLQNLGQGPELLIRYENEEAVDDSQLPKDRFSAERLKGVDSTLKIQPAELGDSAVYLCASSFRNTEAFFGQGTRLTVV.

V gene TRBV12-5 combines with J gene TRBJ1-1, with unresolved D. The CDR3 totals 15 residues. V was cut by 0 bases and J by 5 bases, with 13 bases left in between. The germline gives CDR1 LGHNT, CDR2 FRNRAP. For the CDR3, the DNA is TGTGCTAGTGGTTTGGTTTTGGAGGGTTGGACTGAAGCTTTCTTT. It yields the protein CASGLVLEGWTEAFF.

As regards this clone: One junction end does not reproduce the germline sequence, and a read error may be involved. Here the CDR3 DNA reads TGTGCCAGCAGTAAAGCCGGGACTAGGGGGTCCTACGAGCAGTACTTC. Encoded protein: CASSKAGTRGSYEQYF. This sequence joins TRBV6-1 and TRBJ2-7, with TRBD2 identical over 8 bases. CDR3 size: 16 residues. Germline CDR1 is MNHNS and CDR2 is SASEGT.

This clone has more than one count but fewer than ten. DNA of the CDR3: TGTGCCAGCAGCTTAGTAGGGGGCGGCTACAATGAGCAGTTCTTC. Translation: CASSLVGGGYNEQFF. V gene TRBV7-2 combines with J gene TRBJ2-1; the match to TRBD1 covers 7 bases. Germline trimming cut 1 base from V and 3 bases from J; bases unmatched to any gene: 3. Germline V gene lookup returns CDR1 SGHTA and CDR2 FQGNSA. CDR3 size: 15 residues.

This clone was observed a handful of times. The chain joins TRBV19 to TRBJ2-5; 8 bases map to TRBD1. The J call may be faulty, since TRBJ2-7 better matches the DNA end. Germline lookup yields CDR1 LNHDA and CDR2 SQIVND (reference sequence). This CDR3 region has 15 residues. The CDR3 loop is CASSTNPGQGYEQYF. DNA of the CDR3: TGTGCCAGTAGTACCAACCCCGGACAGGGCTACGAGCAGTACTTC.

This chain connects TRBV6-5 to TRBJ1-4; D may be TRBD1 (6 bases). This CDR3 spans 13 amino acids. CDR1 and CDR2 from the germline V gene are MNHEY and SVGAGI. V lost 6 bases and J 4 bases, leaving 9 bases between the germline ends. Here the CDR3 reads CASRAGDNEKLFF. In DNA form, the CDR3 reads TGTGCCAGCAGAGCAGGGGATAATGAAAAACTGTTTTTT.

The DNA of the CDR3 is TGTGCCAGCAGCACGGGACAGTACTACGAGCAGTACTTC. Protein: CASSTGQYYEQYF. This chain uses TRBV5-4 with TRBJ2-7; 7 bases map to TRBD1. V was pared by 4 bases and J by 3 bases, with 4 bases of the junction left unmatched. Germline V lookup: CDR1 SGHNT, CDR2 YYREEE (reference sequence). This CDR3 has 13 residues.

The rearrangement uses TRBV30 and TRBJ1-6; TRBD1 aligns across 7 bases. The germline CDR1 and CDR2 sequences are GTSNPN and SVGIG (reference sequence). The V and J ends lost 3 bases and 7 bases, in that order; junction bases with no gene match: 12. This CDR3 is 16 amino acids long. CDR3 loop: CAWRGRGFFGNSPLHF. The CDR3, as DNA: TGTGCCTGGAGGGGCAGGGGGTTTTTCGGGAATTCACCCCTCCACTTT. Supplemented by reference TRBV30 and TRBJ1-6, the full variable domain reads SQTIHQWPATLVQPVGSPLSLECTVEGTSNPNLYWYRQAAGRGLQLLFYSVGIGQISSEVPQNLSASRPQDRQFILSSKKLLLSDSGFYLCAWRGRGFFGNSPLHFGNGTRLTVT.

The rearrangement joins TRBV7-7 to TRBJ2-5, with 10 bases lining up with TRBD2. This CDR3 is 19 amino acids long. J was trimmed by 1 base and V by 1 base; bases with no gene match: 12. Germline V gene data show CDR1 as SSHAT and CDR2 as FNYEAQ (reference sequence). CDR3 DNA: TGTGCCAGCAGCTTAGGGGGGCGCGGTAGCGGGGGGCCCCAAGAGACCCAGTACTTC. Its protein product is CASSLGGRGSGGPQETQYF. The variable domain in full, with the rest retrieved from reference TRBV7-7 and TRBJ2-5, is GAGVSQSPRYKVTKRGQDVTLRCDPISSHATLYWYQQALGQGPEFLTYFNYEAQPDKSGLPSDRFSAERPEGSISTLTIQRTEQRDSAMYRCASSLGGRGSGGPQETQYFGPGTRLLVL.

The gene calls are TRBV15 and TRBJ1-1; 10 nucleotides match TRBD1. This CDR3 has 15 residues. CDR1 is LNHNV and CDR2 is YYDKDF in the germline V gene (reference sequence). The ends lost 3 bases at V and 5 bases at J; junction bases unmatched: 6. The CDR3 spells CATSRRGQGLTEAFF. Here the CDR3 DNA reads TGTGCCACCAGCAGGAGGGGACAGGGGCTGACTGAAGCTTTCTTT.

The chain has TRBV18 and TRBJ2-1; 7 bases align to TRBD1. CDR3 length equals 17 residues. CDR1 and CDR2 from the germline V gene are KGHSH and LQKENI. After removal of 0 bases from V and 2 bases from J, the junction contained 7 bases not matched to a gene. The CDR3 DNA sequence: TGTGCCAGCTCACCACCAGAGACAGGGAGTCCCTACAATGAGCAGTTCTTC. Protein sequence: CASSPPETGSPYNEQFF.

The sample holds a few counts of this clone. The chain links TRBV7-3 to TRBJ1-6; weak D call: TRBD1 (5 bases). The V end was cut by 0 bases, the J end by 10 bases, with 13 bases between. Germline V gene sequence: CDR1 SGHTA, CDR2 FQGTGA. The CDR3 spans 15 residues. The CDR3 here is CASSLTSSQGSPLHF. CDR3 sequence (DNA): TGTGCCAGCAGCTTAACGAGTAGTCAGGGATCACCCCTCCACTTT.

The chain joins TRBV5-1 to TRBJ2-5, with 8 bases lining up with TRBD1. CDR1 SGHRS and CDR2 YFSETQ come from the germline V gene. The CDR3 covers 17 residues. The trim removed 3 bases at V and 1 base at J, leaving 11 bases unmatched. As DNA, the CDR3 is TGCGCCAGCAGCTCCGGACAGGGAACGAACCTCCAAGAGACCCAGTACTTC. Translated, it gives CASSSGQGTNLQETQYF.

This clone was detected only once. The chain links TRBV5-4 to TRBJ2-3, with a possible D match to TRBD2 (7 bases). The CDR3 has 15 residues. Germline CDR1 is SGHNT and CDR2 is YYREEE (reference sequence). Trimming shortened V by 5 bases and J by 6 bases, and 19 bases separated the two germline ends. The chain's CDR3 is CASRPSGGPVDTQYF. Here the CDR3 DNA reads TGTGCCAGCAGACCGTCCGGGGGGCCCGTTGATACGCAGTATTTT. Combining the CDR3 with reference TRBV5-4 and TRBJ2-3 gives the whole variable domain ETGVTQSPTHLIKTRGQQVTLRCSSQSGHNTVSWYQQALGQGPQFIFQYYREEENGRGNFPPRFSGLQFPNYSSELNVNALELDDSALYLCASRPSGGPVDTQYFGPGTRLTVL.

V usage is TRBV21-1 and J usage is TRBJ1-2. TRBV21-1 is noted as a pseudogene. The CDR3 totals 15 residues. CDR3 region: CASSKVSKSNYGYTF. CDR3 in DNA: TGTGCCAGCAGCAAAGTAAGCAAGTCTAACTATGGCTACACCTTC.

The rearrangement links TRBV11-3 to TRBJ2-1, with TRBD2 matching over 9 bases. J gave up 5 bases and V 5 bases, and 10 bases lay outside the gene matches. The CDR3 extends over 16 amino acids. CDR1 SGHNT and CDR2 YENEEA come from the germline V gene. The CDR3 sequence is CASSRYSGSQNNEQFF. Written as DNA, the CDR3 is TGTGCCAGCAGCCGGTATAGCGGGAGTCAGAACAATGAGCAGTTCTTC.

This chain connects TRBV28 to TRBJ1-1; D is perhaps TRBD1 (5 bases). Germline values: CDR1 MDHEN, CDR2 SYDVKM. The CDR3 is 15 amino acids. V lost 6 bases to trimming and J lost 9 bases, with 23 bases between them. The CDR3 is CASSQGSLMSPQAFF. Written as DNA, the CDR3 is TGTGCCAGCAGCCAGGGAAGTCTTATGTCCCCCCAAGCTTTCTTT.

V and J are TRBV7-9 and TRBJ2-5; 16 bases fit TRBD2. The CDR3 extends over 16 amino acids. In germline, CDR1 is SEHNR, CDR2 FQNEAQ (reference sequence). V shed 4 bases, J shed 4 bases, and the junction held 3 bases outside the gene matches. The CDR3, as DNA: TGTGCCAGCAGCTCGGGACTAGCGGGGGGGCCAGAGACCCAGTACTTC. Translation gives CASSSGLAGGPETQYF.

CDR3 region: CASSPDRTDTQYF. CDR3 bases: TGTGCCAGCTCACCGGACAGGACAGATACGCAGTATTTT. This chain links TRBV18 with TRBJ2-3, with 7 bases aligning to TRBD1. There are 13 residues in the CDR3. Germline assignment: CDR1 KGHSH and CDR2 LQKENI. Germline trimming cut 3 bases from V and 3 bases from J; bases unmatched to any gene: 0.

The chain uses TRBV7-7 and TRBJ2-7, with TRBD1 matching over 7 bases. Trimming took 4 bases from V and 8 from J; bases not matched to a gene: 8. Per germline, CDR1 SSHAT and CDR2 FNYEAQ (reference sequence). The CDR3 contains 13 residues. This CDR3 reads CASSSGQSRKQYF. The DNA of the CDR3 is TGTGCCAGCAGCTCGGGACAGTCTAGGAAGCAGTACTTC.

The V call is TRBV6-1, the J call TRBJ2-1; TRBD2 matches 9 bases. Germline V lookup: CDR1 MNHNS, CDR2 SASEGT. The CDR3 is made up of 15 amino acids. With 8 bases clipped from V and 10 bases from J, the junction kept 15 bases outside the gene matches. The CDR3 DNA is TGTGCCAGCGGAGGGGCGGGAGGGCGGGTGGAGGAGCAGTTCTTC. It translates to CASGGAGGRVEEQFF.

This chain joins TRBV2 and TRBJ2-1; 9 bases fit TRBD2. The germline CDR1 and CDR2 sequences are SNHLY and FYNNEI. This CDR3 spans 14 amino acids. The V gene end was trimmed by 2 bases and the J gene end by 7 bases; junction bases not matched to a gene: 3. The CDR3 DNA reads TGTGCCAGCAGTGAAATAGCGGGAGATAATGAGCAGTTCTTC. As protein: CASSEIAGDNEQFF. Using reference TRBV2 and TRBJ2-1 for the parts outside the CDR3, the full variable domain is EPEVTQTPSHQVTQMGQEVILRCVPISNHLYFYWYRQILGQKVEFLVSFYNNEISEKSEIFDDQFSVERPDGSNFTLKIRSTKLEDSAMYFCASSEIAGDNEQFFGPGTRLTVL.